Each of the 3 T cell receptor beta chains below was sequenced from the same sample in a study of yellow fever vaccine responses in identical twins (dated by TCRdb to 2016 to 2019). Library creation used RT-PCR. For sequencing, an Illumina HiSeq 2500 was employed. Clones were called with MiXCR by TCRdb after fastp trimmed the public reads at Q25, and only in-frame beta chains were retained. Each CDR3 protein appears once, grouped with its most common genes and DNA. This sample gives around 1,700 distinct CDR3 sequences in total; 75% to 90% of them show up just once. The top ten clonotypes cover around 5% of the sample. Sequencing used T cells from blood (PBMCs), unsorted or a sorted subset (not recorded which), obtained before or after yellow fever vaccination (not recorded which). These receptors were collected from a woman aged 18-30 years who received the yellow fever vaccine. Donor details come from another sample of the same person, matched by shared clones.

The J gene is TRBJ2-1, the V gene TRBV7-6; D may correspond to TRBD1 or TRBD2 (5 bases each). Looked up from germline, CDR1 is SGHVS and CDR2 is FNYEAQ. Trimming shortened V by 5 bases and J by 5 bases, and 16 bases separated the two germline ends. CDR3 length: 15 residues. The CDR3 DNA reads TGTGCCAGCAGCCGGGACGTGCTGGGAGACAATGAGCAGTTCTTC. Translating it yields CASSRDVLGDNEQFF.

The table lists this clonotype with a count of one. The rearrangement links TRBV11-3 to TRBJ2-7, with D tentatively TRBD2 (6 bases). V dropped 0 bases and J dropped 2 bases, with 14 bases sitting between them. Germline V CDR1 and CDR2: SGHNT, YENEEA. The CDR3 has 16 amino acids. CDR3 sequence: CASSLDLSGVAYEQYF. CDR3 bases: TGTGCCAGCAGCTTAGATCTATCGGGGGTTGCCTACGAGCAGTACTTC.

The chain is built from TRBV4-1 and TRBJ1-2; a possible D gene is TRBD1 (5 bases). Germline CDR1 is MGHRA and CDR2 is YSYEKL. Trimming took off 0 bases at V and 2 bases at J, with 7 bases between the two ends. CDR3 length equals 14 residues. Here the CDR3 reads CASSQDPGNYGYTF. The CDR3 DNA follows: TGCGCCAGCAGCCAAGATCCAGGGAACTATGGCTACACCTTC.